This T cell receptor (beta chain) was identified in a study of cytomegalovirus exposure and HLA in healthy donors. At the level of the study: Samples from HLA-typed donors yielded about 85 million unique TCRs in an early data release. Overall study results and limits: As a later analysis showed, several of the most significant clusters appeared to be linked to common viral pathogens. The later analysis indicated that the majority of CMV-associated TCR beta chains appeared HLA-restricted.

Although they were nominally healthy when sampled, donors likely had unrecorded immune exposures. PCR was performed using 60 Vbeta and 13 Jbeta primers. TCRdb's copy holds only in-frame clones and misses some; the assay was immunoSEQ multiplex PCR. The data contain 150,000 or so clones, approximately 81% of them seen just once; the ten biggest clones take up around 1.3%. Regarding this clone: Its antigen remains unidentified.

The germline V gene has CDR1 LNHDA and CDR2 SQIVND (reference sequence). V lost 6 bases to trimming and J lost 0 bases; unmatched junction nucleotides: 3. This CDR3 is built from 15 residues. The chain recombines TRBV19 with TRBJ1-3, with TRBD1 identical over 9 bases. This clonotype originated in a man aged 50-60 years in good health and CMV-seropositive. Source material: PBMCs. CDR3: CASRGQGISGNTIYF. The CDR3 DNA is TGTGCCAGTAGGGGACAGGGAATCTCTGGAAACACCATATATTTT.